A selection of T cell receptor beta chains follows, all from one sample in a study of blood T cell repertoires in COVID-19. Sequencing used immunoSEQ multiplex PCR; TCRdb keeps in-frame clones, though not all of them. Of roughly 250,000 clones in the sample, under 90% were seen once. Sequenced input: peripheral blood. Receptors were obtained from a woman in her sixties or seventies with active or convalescent COVID-19. Each CDR3 is given with its conserved first and last residue. The order of the fields is J gene, V gene, clone size, D gene, CDR3 protein, CDR3 DNA. The D gene is left open where the match is weak. Size tells how often a clone was seen (once, few, many) or the class of an expanded clone, and some rows leave it out.

TRBJ2-7,TRBV7-2,-,-,CASSLAVSSYEQYF,TGTGCCAGCAGCTTAGCAGTTAGCTCCTACGAGCAGTACTTC
TRBJ1-2,TRBV2,-,-,CASSEAVATTNYGYTF,TGTGCCAGCAGTGAAGCCGTGGCCACGACTAACTATGGCTACACCTTC
TRBJ1-3,TRBV18,-,-,CASSPDTRDTIYF,TGTGCCAGCTCACCAGACACTAGGGACACCATATATTTT
TRBJ1-2,TRBV5-6,-,TRBD1,CASSPSAGTGGYGYTF,TGTGCCAGCAGCCCGTCAGCCGGGACAGGGGGCTATGGCTACACCTTC
TRBJ2-1,TRBV25-1,once,TRBD2,CASSNSGGYNEQFF,TGTGCCAGCAGTAATAGCGGGGGGTACAATGAGCAGTTCTTC
TRBJ2-2,TRBV19,once,TRBD1,CASSIGPGQGRTGELFF,TGTGCCAGTAGTATAGGGCCGGGACAGGGAAGAACCGGGGAGCTGTTTTTT
TRBJ2-5,TRBV11-1,-,-,CASSVVGGQETQYF,TGTGCCAGCAGCGTTGTGGGGGGCCAAGAGACCCAGTACTTC
TRBJ1-5,TRBV11-2,-,TRBD1,CASSQTGGGNQPQHF,TGTGCCAGCAGCCAGACAGGGGGCGGCAATCAGCCCCAGCATTTT
TRBJ1-2,TRBV10-3,-,-,CAISGAYAYGYTF,TGTGCCATCAGTGGGGCCTACGCCTATGGCTACACCTTC
TRBJ2-3,TRBV4-3,-,-,CASSQGVARGTDTQYF,TGCGCCAGCAGCCAAGGGGTAGCGAGAGGCACAGATACGCAGTATTTT
TRBJ2-1,TRBV7-7,-,-,CASSLAGGAPNEQFF,TGTGCCAGCAGCTTAGCTGGGGGGGCCCCCAATGAGCAGTTCTTC
TRBJ2-1,TRBV4-1,-,-,CASSQGGSSYNEQFF,TGCGCCAGCAGCCAAGGCGGCTCGAGTTACAATGAGCAGTTCTTC
TRBJ2-3,TRBV27,-,TRBD2,CASSALYSGSTDTQYF,TGTGCCAGCAGTGCCCTATATAGCGGGAGCACAGATACGCAGTATTTT
TRBJ2-1,TRBV5-6,-,-,CASSLGGDNEQFF,TGTGCCAGCAGCTTGGGCGGGGACAATGAGCAGTTCTTC
TRBJ2-5,TRBV6-2/TRBV6-3,-,-,CASCYPGGHQETQYF,TGTGCCAGCTGTTATCCAGGGGGGCATCAAGAGACCCAGTACTTC
TRBJ2-4,TRBV30,few,TRBD2,CAWNPLAGGDIQYF,TGTGCCTGGAATCCCCTAGCGGGGGGGGACATTCAGTACTTC
TRBJ2-6,TRBV10-2,-,-,CASTHFRASGANVLTF,TGCGCCAGCACCCACTTCAGGGCCTCTGGGGCCAACGTCCTGACTTTC
TRBJ1-1,TRBV18,few,TRBD1,CASSPNNRGENTEAFF,TGTGCCAGCTCACCGAATAACAGGGGGGAGAACACTGAAGCTTTCTTT
TRBJ1-2,TRBV5-1,-,-,CASSLGEQGSIGGYTF,TGCGCCAGCAGCTTGGGGGAACAGGGTTCCATAGGTGGCTACACCTTC
TRBJ2-1,TRBV19,-,TRBD2,CASSTPRGRGGSYNEQFF,TGTGCCAGTAGCACCCCCCGGGGACGGGGGGGATCCTACAATGAGCAGTTCTTC
TRBJ1-2,TRBV19,few,-,CASSPYGSNYGYTF,TGTGCCAGTAGTCCCTATGGTTCTAACTATGGCTACACCTTC
TRBJ2-1,TRBV27,-,TRBD1,CASSSRTGSSYNEQFF,TGTGCCAGCAGTTCCAGGACAGGGAGCTCCTACAATGAGCAGTTCTTC
TRBJ2-1,TRBV6-5,-,TRBD2,CASSSGGYSFREQFF,TGTGCCAGCTCGAGCGGGGGCTACTCTTTCCGCGAGCAGTTCTTC
TRBJ2-7,TRBV5-1,-,-,CASREGGGSYEQYF,TGCGCCAGCAGGGAGGGAGGGGGCTCCTACGAGCAGTACTTC
TRBJ2-6,TRBV15,-,TRBD1,CATSGGQVPAGGANVLTF,TGTGCCACCAGCGGCGGACAGGTCCCCGCGGGTGGGGCCAACGTCCTGACTTTC
TRBJ2-5,TRBV9,-,-,CASSVFPNQETQYF,TGTGCCAGCAGCGTATTCCCAAACCAAGAGACCCAGTACTTC
TRBJ1-4,TRBV11-2,-,TRBD1,CASSVQGLQDEKLFF,TGTGCCAGCAGCGTACAGGGGCTTCAAGATGAAAAACTGTTTTTT
TRBJ2-1,TRBV19,-,-,CASSIARYNEQFF,TGTGCCAGTAGTATAGCTCGTTACAATGAGCAGTTCTTC
TRBJ1-3,TRBV13,few,-,CASKPRGYSGNTIYF,TGTGCCAGCAAGCCTCGGGGTTACTCTGGAAACACCATATATTTT
TRBJ1-2,TRBV19,-,-,CASSLFGSNYGYTF,TGTGCCAGTAGTTTGTTCGGGAGTAACTATGGCTACACCTTC
TRBJ1-1,TRBV16,-,-,CASSPKGGARDTEAFF,TGTGCCAGCAGCCCCAAAGGGGGGGCGCGCGACACTGAAGCTTTCTTT
TRBJ2-2,TRBV19,once,TRBD1,CASRVTGLGGELFF,TGTGCCAGTAGGGTGACAGGGCTCGGCGGGGAGCTGTTTTTT
TRBJ1-5,TRBV19,-,-,CASSINTGPQHF,TGTGCCAGTAGTATTAATACGGGGCCCCAGCATTTT
TRBJ2-1,TRBV11-3,once,TRBD1,CASRAPTGSHYNEQFF,TGTGCCAGCAGGGCTCCGACAGGGTCCCATTACAATGAGCAGTTCTTC
TRBJ1-5,TRBV28,-,-,CASSLPKQGISNQPQHF,TGTGCCAGCAGTTTACCGAAACAGGGAATAAGCAATCAGCCCCAGCATTTT